This T cell receptor (beta chain) is drawn from a study of blood T cell repertoires in COVID-19. Overall study context: Italy, Spain and the United States were the sources of the convalescent and acute COVID-19 samples. PBMCs, B-cell-depleted T cells, or T cells provided the cDNA or gDNA that made up the material.

This CDR3 region has 16 residues. The germline CDR1 and CDR2 sequences are KGHSH and LQKENI. Trimming removed 4 bases at V and 3 bases at J, with 18 bases between. In the source study's methods: From reference gene primer amplification, estimates of nucleated cell counts were derived. Clones were read by immunoSEQ multiplex PCR, and TCRdb kept only the in-frame ones, dropping some. Clone size and the V and J calls come from that table; the DNA yielded D and trimming. The data contain around 260,000 clones, about 87% of them singletons. The chain recombines TRBV18 with TRBJ1-2; D is possibly TRBD1 (6 bases). Sequences were obtained from peripheral blood. The sequence was obtained from a woman aged 40 to 50 who had recovered from COVID-19. CDR3 protein: CASSQLTGPLDYGYTF. CDR3 nucleotides: TGTGCCAGCTCACAACTAACAGGGCCGCTCGACTATGGCTACACCTTC.